This TCR beta chain comes out of a study of regulatory T cells in long-lasting Graves disease. Study at large: To qualify as persistent, Graves' disease required over 5 years of antithyroid drugs with positive TSH receptor antibodies.

Building of the TCR beta libraries involved iRepertoire HTBI primers and Arm-PCR of CDR3 regions. MiXCR was run by TCRdb on the multiplex PCR reads, yielding one entry per CDR3 protein. The table includes 350,000 to 450,000 distinct CDR3 sequences, approximately 22% detected once. As concerns this clonotype: Its antigen remains unidentified.

The CDR3 runs 13 residues. The V gene lost 6 bases and the J gene lost 2 bases, with 10 bases spanning the gap. Whole-study results and caveats: Results may be inaccurate due to the small sample size. Patients with persistent disease showed a bias toward TRBV28, TRBJ1-2 and TRBJ2-5.

Time point indicated: persistent/refractory GD, antithyroid drugs over 5 years with positive TRAb. With RNA extracted from PBMCs as input, the TCR library was made. Patients came through an endocrinology department, and that department was in Xi'an, China. The starting material was peripheral blood mononuclear cells (PBMCs), obtained when the disease was refractory, from a patient treated with antithyroid drugs. The J gene is TRBJ2-5, the V gene TRBV12-3 or TRBV12-4, with no clear D. The TCR comes from a female donor with Graves disease. The CDR3 sequence is CASRAPPQETQYF. In DNA, the CDR3 is TGTGCCAGCAGAGCACCACCTCAAGAGACCCAGTACTTC.